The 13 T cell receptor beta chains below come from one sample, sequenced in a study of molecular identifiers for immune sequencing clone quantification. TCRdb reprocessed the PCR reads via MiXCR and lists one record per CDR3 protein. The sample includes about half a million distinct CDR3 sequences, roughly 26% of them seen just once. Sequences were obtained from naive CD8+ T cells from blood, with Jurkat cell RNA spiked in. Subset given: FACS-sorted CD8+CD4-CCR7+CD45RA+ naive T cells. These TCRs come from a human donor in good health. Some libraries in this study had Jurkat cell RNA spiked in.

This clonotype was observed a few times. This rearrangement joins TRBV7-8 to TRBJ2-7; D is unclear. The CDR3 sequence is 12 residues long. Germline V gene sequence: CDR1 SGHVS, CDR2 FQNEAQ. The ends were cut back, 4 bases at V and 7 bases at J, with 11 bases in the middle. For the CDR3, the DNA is TGTGCCAGCAGCTCTGTCCTGGGGGAGCAGTACTTC. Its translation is CASSSVLGEQYF.

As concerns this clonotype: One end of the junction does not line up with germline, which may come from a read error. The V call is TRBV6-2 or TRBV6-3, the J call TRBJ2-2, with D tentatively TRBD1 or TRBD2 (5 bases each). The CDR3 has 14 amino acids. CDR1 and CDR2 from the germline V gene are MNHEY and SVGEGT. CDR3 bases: TGTGCCAGCAGAACGGGACGGCTCACCGGGGAGCAGTTTTTT. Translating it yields CASRTGRLTGEQFF.

CDR3 protein: CASSERQGFAAGEKLFF. DNA of the CDR3: TGTGCCAGCAGCGAACGACAGGGGTTTGCGGCCGGTGAAAAACTGTTTTTT. The genes are TRBV9 and TRBJ1-4; 8 nucleotides line up with TRBD1. The CDR3 sequence is 17 residues long. After removal of 3 bases from V and 7 bases from J, the junction contained 14 bases not matched to a gene. CDR1 SGDLS and CDR2 YYNGEE come from the germline V gene.

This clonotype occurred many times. Here the CDR3 DNA reads TGTGCCAGCAGCTGGACAGGGGGCATTTACGAGCAGTACTTC. Residues: CASSWTGGIYEQYF. The genes are TRBV5-8 and TRBJ2-7; TRBD1 aligns across 11 bases. This CDR3 region has 14 residues. Unmatched junction bases numbered 3, after V lost 3 bases and J lost 4 bases. Germline CDR1 SGHTS, CDR2 YDEGEE.

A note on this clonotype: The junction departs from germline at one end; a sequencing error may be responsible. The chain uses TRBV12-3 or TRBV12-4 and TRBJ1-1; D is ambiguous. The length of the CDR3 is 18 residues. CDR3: CASSLAPSSIGLNTQAFF. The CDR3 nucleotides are TGTGCCAGCAGTTTGGCCCCCTCTTCGATAGGGTTGAACACTCAAGCTTTCTTT.

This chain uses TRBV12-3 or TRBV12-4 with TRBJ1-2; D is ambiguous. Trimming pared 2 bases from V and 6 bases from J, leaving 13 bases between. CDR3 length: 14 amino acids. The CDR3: CASSLMGLVDGYTF. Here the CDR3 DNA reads TGTGCCAGCAGTTTAATGGGTCTCGTCGATGGCTACACCTTC.

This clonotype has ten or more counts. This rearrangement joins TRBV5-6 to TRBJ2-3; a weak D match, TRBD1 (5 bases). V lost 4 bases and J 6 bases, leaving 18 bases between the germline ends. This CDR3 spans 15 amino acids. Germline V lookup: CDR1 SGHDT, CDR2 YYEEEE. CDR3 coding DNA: TGTGCCAGCAGCCCGACGTCAGGGCCGGTTGATACGCAGTATTTT. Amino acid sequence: CASSPTSGPVDTQYF.

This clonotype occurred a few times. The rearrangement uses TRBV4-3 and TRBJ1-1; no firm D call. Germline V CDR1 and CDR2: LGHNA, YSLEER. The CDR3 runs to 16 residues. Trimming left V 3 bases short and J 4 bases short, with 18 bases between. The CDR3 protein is CASSQSWMESGTEAFF. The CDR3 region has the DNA TGCGCCAGCAGCCAGTCTTGGATGGAGTCGGGCACTGAAGCTTTCTTT.

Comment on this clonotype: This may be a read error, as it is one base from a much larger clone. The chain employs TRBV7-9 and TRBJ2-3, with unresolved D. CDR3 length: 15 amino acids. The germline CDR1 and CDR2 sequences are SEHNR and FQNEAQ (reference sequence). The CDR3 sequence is CANSSFGLGSDTQYF. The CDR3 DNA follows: TGTGCCAACAGCTCTTTCGGGCTGGGGTCGGATACGCAGTATTTT.

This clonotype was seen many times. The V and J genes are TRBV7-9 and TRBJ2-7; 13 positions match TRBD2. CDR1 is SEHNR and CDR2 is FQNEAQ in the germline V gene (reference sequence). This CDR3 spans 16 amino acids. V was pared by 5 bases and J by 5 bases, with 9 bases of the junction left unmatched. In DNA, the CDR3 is TGTGCCAGCAGCAGCCGGACCGGGACTAGCGGGGACGAGCAGTACTTC. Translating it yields CASSSRTGTSGDEQYF.

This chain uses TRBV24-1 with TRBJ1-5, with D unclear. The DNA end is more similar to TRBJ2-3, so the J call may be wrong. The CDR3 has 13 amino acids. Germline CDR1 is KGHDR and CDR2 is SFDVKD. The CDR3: CATSPGSNQPQYF. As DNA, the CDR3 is TGTGCCACCAGTCCGGGTTCCAATCAGCCCCAGTATTTT.

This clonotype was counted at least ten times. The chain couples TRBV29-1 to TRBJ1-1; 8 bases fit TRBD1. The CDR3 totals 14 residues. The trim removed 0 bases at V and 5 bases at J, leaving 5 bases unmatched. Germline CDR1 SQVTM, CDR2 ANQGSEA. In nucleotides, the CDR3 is TGCAGCGTTGAAGATCTAACAGGGGGGACTGAAGCTTTCTTT. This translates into CSVEDLTGGTEAFF.

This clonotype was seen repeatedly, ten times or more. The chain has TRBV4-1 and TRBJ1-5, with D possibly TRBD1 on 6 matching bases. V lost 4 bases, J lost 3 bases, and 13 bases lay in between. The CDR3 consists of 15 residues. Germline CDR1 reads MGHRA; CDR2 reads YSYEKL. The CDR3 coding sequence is TGCGCCAGCAGCCCCAGGGGAGATCCCAATCAGCCCCAGCATTTT. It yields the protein CASSPRGDPNQPQHF.